The T cell receptor (beta chain) under discussion was sequenced for a study of cytotoxic CD8 clonotypes in ibrutinib-treated CLL. The sequencing depth, 1 in 200,000 to 1 in 1 million T cells, was the target. Using immunoSEQ multiplex PCR, the repertoire was profiled, and TCRdb retains in-frame clones only, with some absent. The data contain 250,000 to 350,000 clones, roughly four fifths of them singletons. Turning to this clone: Its antigen is unidentified.

The CDR3 spans 15 residues. The germline V gene has CDR1 MDHEN and CDR2 SYDVKM. With 5 bases clipped from V and 3 bases from J, the junction kept 3 bases outside the gene matches. General study results and limits: Public clonotypes, an uncommon group, contracted or remained stable on treatment. Baseline clonality exceeded age-matched healthy donors and tracked circulating CD8+ T-cell counts.

The chain has TRBV28 and TRBJ2-1; 11 bases line up with TRBD2. The sample consisted of PBMCs, taken at disease progression, from a patient treated with ibrutinib. This receptor was taken from a human donor with chronic lymphocytic leukemia. The CDR3, as DNA: TGTGCCAGCAGTCATAGCGGGGGGGGCTACAATGAGCAGTTCTTC. It specifies CASSHSGGGYNEQFF.